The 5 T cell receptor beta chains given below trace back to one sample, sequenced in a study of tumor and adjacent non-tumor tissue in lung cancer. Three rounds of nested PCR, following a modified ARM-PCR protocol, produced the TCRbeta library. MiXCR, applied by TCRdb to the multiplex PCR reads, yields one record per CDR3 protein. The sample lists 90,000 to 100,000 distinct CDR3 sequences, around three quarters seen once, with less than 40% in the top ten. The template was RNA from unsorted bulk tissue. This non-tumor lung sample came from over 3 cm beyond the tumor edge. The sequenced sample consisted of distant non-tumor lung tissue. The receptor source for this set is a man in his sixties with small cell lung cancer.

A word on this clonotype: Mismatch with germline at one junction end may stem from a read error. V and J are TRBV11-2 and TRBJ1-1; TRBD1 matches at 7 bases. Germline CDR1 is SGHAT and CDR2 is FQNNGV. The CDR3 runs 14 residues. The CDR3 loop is CSSSLTGRGTEAFF. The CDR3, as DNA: TGTTCCAGCAGCTTGACAGGGAGAGGGACTGAAGCTTTCTTT.

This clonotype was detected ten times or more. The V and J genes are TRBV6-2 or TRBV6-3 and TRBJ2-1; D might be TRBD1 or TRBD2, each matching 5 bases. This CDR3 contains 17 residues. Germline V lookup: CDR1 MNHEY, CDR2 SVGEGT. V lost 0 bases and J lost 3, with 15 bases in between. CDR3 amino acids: CASSYSPPRGLYNEQFF. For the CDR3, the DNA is TGTGCCAGCAGTTACTCCCCTCCACGGGGCCTCTACAATGAGCAGTTCTTC.

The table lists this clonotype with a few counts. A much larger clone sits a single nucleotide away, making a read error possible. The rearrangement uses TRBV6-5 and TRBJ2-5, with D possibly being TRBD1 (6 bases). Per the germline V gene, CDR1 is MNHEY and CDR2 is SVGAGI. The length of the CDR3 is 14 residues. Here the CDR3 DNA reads TGTGCCAACAGTCGCGACAGGATACAAGAGACCCAGTACTTC. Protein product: CANSRDRIQETQYF.

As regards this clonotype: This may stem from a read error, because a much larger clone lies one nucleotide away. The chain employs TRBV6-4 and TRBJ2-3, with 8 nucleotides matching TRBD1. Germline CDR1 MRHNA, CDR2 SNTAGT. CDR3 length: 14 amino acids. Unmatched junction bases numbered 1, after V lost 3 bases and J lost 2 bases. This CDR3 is CASSEQGATDTQYF. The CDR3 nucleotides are TGTGCCAGCAGTGAGCAGGGGGCCACAGATACGCAGTATTTT.

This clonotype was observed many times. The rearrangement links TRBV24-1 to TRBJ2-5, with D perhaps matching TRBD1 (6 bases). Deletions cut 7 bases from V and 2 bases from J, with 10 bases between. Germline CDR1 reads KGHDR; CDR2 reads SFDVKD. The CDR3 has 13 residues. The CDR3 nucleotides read TGTGCCACCAGGGACAGTCGACAAGAGACCCAGTACTTC. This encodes CATRDSRQETQYF.